In its sample, the clone carrying this T cell receptor (beta chain) was seen once. Germline lookup yields CDR1 LGHDT and CDR2 YNNKEL (reference sequence). The J segment lost 5 bases and the V segment lost 5 bases, leaving 7 bases of the junction unmatched. The CDR3 is 16 amino acids. Here immunoSEQ multiplex PCR was the method, and the copy in TCRdb shows in-frame clones only, minus some. Among about 150,000 clones listed, around nine tenths were seen once. The data are from a study of blood T cell repertoires in COVID-19. The wider study: From the United States, Italy and Spain came samples of acute and convalescent COVID-19.

The rearrangement links TRBV3-1 (or the pseudogene TRBV3-2) to TRBJ2-5; 14 bases fit TRBD2. The sequenced sample was peripheral blood. The TCR sequence derives from a human donor in a cohort sampled during active COVID-19. The CDR3 spells CASSFGTSGSVETQYF. The CDR3, as DNA: TGTGCCAGCAGCTTTGGGACTAGCGGGAGTGTGGAGACCCAGTACTTC.